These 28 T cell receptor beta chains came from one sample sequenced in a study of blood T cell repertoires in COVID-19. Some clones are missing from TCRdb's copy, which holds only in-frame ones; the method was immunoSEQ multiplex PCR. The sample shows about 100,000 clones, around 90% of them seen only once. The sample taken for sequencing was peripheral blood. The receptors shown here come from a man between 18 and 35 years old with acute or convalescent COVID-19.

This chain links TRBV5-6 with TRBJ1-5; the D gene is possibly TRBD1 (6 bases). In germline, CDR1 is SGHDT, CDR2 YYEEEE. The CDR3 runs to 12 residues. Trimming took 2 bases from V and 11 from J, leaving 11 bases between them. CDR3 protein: CASSLKGDTQHF. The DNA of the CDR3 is TGTGCCAGCAGCTTAAAGGGGGACACCCAGCATTTT.

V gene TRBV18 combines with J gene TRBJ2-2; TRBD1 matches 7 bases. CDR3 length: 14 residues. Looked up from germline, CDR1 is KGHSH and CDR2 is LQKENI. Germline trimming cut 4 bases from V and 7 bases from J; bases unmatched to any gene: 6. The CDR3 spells CASSQTRGNGELFF. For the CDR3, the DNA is TGTGCCAGCTCACAAACCAGGGGGAACGGGGAGCTGTTTTTT.

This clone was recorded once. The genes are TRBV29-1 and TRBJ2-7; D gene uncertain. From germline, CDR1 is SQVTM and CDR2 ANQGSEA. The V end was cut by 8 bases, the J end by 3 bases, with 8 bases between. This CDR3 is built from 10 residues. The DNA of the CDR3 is TGCAGCACCCTCAGCTACGAGCAGTACTTC. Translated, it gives CSTLSYEQYF.

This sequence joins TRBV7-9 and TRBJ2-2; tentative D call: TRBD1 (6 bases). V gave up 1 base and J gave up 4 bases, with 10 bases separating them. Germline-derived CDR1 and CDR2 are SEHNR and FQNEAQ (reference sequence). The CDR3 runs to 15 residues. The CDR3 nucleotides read TGTGCCAGCAGCTTAGGAACAGGGACCACCGGGGAGCTGTTTTTT. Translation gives CASSLGTGTTGELFF.

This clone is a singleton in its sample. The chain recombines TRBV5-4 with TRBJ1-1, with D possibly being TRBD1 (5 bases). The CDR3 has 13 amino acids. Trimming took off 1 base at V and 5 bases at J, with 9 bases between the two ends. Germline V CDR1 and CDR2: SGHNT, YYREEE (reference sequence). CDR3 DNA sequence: TGTGCCAGCAGCTTGTCAGGGACTACTGAAGCTTTCTTT. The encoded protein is CASSLSGTTEAFF.

CDR3 in DNA: TGCAGTGCATGGACAGGGTGGATCTACACCTTC. Translation: CSAWTGWIYTF. V usage is TRBV20-1 and J usage is TRBJ1-2; 8 nucleotides match TRBD1. CDR3 length: 11 residues. Trimming cost V 6 bases and J 10 bases; bases outside gene matches: 7. Germline V gene data show CDR1 as DFQATT and CDR2 as SNEGSKA (reference sequence).

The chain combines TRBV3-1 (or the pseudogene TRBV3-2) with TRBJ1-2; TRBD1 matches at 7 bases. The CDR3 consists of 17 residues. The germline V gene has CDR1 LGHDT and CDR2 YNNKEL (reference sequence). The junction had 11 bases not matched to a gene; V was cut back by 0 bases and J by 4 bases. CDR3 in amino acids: CASSQEPFGTATYGYTF. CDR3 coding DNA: TGTGCCAGCAGCCAAGAACCTTTCGGGACAGCGACCTATGGCTACACCTTC.

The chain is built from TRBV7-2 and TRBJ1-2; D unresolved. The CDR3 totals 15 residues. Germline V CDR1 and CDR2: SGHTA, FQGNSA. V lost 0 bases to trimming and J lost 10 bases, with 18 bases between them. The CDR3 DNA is TGTGCCAGCAGCTTAGCACTGATGGCGGGAGCCCTCTACACCTTC. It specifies CASSLALMAGALYTF.

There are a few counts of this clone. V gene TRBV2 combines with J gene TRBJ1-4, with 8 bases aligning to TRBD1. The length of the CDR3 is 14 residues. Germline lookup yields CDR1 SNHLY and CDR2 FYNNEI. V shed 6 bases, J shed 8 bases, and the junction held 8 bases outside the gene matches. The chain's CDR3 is CASSGTGEKEKLFF. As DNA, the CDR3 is TGTGCCAGCAGCGGGACAGGCGAAAAAGAAAAACTGTTTTTT. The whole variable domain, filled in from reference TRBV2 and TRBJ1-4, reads EPEVTQTPSHQVTQMGQEVILRCVPISNHLYFYWYRQILGQKVEFLVSFYNNEISEKSEIFDDQFSVERPDGSNFTLKIRSTKLEDSAMYFCASSGTGEKEKLFFGSGTQLSVL.

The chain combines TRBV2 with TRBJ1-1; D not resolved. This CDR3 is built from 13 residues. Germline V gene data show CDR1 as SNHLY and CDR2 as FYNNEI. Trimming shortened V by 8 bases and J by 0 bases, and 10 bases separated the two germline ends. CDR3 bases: TGTGCCAGCGGCTGGTTCGTGAACACTGAAGCTTTCTTT. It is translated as CASGWFVNTEAFF.

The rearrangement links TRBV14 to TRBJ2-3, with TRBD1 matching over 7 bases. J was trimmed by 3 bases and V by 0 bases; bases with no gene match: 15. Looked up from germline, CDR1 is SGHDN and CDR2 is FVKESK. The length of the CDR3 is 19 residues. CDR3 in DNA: TGTGCCAGCAGCCAAGATCGGACAGGAGTTAAGCAGAGAACAGATACGCAGTATTTT. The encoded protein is CASSQDRTGVKQRTDTQYF. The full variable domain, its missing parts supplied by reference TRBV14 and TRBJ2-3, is EAGVTQFPSHSVIEKGQTVTLRCDPISGHDNLYWYRRVMGKEIKFLLHFVKESKQDESGMPNNRFLAERTGGTYSTLKVQPAELEDSGVYFCASSQDRTGVKQRTDTQYFGPGTRLTVL.

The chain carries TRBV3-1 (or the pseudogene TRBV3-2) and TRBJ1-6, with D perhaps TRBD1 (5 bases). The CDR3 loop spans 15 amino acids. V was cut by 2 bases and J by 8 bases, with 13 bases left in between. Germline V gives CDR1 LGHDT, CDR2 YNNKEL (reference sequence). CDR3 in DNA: TGTGCCAGCAGCCAAAACCCAGGGAAGGATTCACCCCTCCACTTT. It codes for CASSQNPGKDSPLHF.

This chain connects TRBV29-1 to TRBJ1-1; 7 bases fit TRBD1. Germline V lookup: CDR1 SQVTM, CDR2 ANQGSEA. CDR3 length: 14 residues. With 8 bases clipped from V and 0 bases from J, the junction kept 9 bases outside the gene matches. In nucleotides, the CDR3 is TGCAGCTTCTATAGACAGGGATTGAACACTGAAGCTTTCTTT. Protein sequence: CSFYRQGLNTEAFF. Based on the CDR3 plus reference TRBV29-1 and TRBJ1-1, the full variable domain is SAVISQKPSRDICQRGTSLTIQCQVDSQVTMMFWYRQQPGQSLTLIATANQGSEATYESGFVIDKFPISRPNLTFSTLTVSNMSPEDSSIYLCSFYRQGLNTEAFFGQGTRLTVV.

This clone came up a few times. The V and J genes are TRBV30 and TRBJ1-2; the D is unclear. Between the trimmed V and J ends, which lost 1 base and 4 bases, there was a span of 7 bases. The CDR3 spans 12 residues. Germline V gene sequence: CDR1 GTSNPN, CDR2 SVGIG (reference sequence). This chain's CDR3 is CAWSGQVYGYTF. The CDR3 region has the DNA TGTGCCTGGAGTGGGCAGGTCTATGGCTACACCTTC.

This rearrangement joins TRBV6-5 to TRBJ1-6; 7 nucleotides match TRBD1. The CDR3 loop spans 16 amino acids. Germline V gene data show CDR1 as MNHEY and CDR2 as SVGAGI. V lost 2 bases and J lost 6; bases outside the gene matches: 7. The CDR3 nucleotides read TGTGCCAGCAGTTACCAACAGGGGTCGGGTAATTCACCCCTCCACTTT. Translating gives CASSYQQGSGNSPLHF.

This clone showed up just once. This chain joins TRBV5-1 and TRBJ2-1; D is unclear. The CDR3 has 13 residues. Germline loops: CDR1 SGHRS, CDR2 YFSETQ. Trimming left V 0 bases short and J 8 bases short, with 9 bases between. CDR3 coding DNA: TGCGCCAGCAGCTTGGAGACATGGGATGAGCAGTTCTTC. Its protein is CASSLETWDEQFF.

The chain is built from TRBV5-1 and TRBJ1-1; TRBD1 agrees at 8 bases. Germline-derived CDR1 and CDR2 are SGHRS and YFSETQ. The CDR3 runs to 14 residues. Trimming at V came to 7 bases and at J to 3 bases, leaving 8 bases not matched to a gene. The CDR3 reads CASLKDRADTEAFF. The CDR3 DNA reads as TGCGCCAGCCTGAAGGACAGGGCAGACACTGAAGCTTTCTTT. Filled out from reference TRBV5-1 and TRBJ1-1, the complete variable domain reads KAGVTQTPRYLIKTRGQQVTLSCSPISGHRSVSWYQQTPGQGLQFLFEYFSETQRNKGNFPGRFSGRQFSNSRSEMNVSTLELGDSALYLCASLKDRADTEAFFGQGTRLTVV.

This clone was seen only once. The CDR3 region is CASSVAGGGAGNTIYF. The CDR3 DNA reads as TGTGCCAGCAGCGTAGCCGGAGGGGGGGCCGGAAACACCATATATTTT. The rearrangement joins TRBV9 to TRBJ1-3, with D possibly being TRBD1 (6 bases). The CDR3 runs to 16 residues. V was shortened by 0 bases and J by 4 bases, with 14 bases between the two germline ends. Germline V gene sequence: CDR1 SGDLS, CDR2 YYNGEE.

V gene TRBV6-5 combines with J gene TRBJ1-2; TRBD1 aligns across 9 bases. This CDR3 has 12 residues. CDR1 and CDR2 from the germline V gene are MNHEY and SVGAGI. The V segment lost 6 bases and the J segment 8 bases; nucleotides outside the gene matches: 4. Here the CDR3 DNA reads TGTGCCAGCAGGGGACAGGGTCGCGGCTACACCTTC. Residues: CASRGQGRGYTF.

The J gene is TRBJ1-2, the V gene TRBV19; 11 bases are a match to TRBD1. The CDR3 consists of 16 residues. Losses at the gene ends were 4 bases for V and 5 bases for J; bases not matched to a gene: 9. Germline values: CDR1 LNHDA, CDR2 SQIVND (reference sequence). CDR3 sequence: CASSTHRDRGDYGYTF. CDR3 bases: TGTGCCAGTAGTACTCACCGGGACAGGGGGGATTATGGCTACACCTTC.

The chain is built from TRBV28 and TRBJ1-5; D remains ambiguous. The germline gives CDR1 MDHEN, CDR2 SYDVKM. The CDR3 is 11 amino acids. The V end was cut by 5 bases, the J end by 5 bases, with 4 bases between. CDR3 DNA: TGTGCCAGCAGTCGGGATCAGCCCCAGCATTTT. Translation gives CASSRDQPQHF. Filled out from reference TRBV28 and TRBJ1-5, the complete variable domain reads DVKVTQSSRYLVKRTGEKVFLECVQDMDHENMFWYRQDPGLGLRLIYFSYDVKMKEKGDIPEGYSVSREKKERFSLILESASTNQTSMYLCASSRDQPQHFGDGTRLSIL.

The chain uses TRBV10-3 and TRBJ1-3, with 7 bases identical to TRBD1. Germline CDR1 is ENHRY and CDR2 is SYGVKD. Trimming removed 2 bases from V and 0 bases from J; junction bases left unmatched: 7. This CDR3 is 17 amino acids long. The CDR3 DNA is TGTGCCATCAGTGAGAGGGGACAGATAAGCTCTGGAAACACCATATATTTT. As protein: CAISERGQISSGNTIYF.

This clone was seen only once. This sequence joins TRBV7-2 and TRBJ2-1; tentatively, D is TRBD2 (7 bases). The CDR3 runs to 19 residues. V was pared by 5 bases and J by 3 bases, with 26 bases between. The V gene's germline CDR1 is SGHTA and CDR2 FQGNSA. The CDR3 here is CASSQGGEGRLTNYNEQFF. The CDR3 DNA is TGTGCCAGCAGCCAAGGGGGGGAGGGACGCCTTACGAACTACAATGAGCAGTTCTTC.

The CDR3 DNA reads as TGTGCCAGCAGTAACAGGGCGGTTAGCAATCAGCCCCAGCATTTT. As protein: CASSNRAVSNQPQHF. The chain joins TRBV2 to TRBJ1-5, with D perhaps TRBD1 (6 bases). The CDR3 runs to 15 residues. V lost 5 bases to trimming and J lost 0 bases, with 11 bases between them. Germline-derived CDR1 and CDR2 are SNHLY and FYNNEI.

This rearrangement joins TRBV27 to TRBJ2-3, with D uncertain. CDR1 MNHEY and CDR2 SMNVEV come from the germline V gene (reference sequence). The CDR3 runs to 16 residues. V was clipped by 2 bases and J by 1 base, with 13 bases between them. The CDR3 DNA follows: TGTGCCAGCAGTTTAGAGGTCGGAGACCGCACAGATACGCAGTATTTT. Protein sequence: CASSLEVGDRTDTQYF.

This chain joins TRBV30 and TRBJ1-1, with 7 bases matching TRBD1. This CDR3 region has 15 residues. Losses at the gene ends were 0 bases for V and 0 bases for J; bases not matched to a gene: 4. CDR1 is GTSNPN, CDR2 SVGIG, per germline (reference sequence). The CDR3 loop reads CAWSVLQGMNTEAFF. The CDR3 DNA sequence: TGTGCCTGGAGTGTACTACAGGGGATGAACACTGAAGCTTTCTTT.

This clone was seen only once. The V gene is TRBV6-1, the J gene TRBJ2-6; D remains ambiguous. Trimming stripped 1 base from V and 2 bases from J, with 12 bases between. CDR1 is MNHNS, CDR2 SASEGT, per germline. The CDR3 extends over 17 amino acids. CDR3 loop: CASSEEGRPAGANVLTF. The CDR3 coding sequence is TGTGCCAGCAGTGAAGAAGGCAGGCCTGCTGGGGCCAACGTCCTGACTTTC.

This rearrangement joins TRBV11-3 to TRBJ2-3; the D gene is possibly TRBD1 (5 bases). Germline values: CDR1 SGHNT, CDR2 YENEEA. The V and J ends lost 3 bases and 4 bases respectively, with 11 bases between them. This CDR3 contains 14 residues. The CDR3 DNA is TGTGCCAGCAGCTTCGGTGGGGCGGCAGATACGCAGTATTTT. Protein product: CASSFGGAADTQYF.